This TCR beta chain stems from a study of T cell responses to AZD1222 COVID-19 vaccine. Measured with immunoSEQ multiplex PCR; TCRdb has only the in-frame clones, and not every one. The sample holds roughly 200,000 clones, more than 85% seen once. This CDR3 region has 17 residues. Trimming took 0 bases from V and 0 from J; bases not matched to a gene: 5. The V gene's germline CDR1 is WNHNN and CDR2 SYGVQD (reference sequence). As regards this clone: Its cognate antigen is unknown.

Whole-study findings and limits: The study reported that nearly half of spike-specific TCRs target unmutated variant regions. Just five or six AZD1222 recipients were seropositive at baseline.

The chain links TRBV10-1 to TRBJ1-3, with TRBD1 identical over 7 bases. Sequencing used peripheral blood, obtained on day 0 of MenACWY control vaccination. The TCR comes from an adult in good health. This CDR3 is CASSESLDRSSGNTIYF. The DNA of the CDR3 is TGCGCCAGCAGTGAGTCGCTGGACAGGAGCTCTGGAAACACCATATATTTT.